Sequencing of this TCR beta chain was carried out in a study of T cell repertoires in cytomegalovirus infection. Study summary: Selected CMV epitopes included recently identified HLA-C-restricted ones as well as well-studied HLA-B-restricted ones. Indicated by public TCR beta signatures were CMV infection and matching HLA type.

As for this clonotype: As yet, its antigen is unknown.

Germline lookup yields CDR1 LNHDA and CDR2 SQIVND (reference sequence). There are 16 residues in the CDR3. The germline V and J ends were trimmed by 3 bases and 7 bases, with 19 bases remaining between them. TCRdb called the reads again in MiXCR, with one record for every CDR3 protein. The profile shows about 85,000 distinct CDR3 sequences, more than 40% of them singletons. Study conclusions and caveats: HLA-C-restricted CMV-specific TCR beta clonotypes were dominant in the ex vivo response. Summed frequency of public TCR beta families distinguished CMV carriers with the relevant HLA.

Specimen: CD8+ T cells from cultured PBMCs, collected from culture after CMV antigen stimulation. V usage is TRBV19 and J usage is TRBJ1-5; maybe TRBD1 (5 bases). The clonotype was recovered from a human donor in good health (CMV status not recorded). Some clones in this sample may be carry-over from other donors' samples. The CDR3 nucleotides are TGTGCCAGTAGTATCGGGGGAGACGGCCCTCGACAGCCCCAGCATTTT. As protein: CASSIGGDGPRQPQHF. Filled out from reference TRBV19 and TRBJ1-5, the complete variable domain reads DGGITQSPKYLFRKEGQNVTLSCEQNLNHDAMYWYRQDPGQGLRLIYYSQIVNDFQKGDIAEGYSVSREKKESFPLTVTSAQKNPTAFYLCASSIGGDGPRQPQHFGDGTRLSIL.